What follows are 15 T cell receptor beta chains derived from one specimen sequenced in a study of T-cell reconstitution after alpha-beta-depleted transplantation in children. It was with unique molecular identifiers that the TCRbeta library was prepared. TCRdb re-called the PCR reads through MiXCR, storing one row per CDR3 protein. The sample shows 90,000 to 95,000 distinct CDR3 sequences, less than 15% of them seen only once. Specimen: PBMCs from the stem cell graft donor, collected from the stem cell graft. The receptors were sampled from a human donor who donated a stem cell graft to a child with inherited bone marrow failure.

The chain links TRBV19 to TRBJ1-2; D is possibly TRBD1 (6 bases). V lost 5 bases and J lost 4, with 11 bases in between. Germline V gene sequence: CDR1 LNHDA, CDR2 SQIVND (reference sequence). The CDR3 loop spans 13 amino acids. In DNA form, the CDR3 reads TGTGCCAGTAGTGAGCAGGGGAGCTATGGCTACACCTTC. Its protein product is CASSEQGSYGYTF.

Many counts were recorded for this clonotype. This chain joins TRBV12-3 or TRBV12-4 and TRBJ2-2; possibly TRBD1 for D (6 bases). The V end lost 5 bases, the J end lost 3 bases, and 16 bases lay between the germline ends. There are 16 residues in the CDR3. The CDR3 spells CASSRDTAEHTGELFF. In DNA, the CDR3 is TGTGCCAGCAGTAGGGACACCGCCGAGCACACCGGGGAGCTGTTTTTT.

This clonotype was observed many times. The chain couples TRBV25-1 to TRBJ2-3, with TRBD2 matching 11 bases. This CDR3 spans 20 amino acids. With V trimmed by 6 bases and J by 1 base, 18 bases remained unmatched. Per the germline V gene, CDR1 is MGHDK and CDR2 is SYGVNS. The DNA of the CDR3 is TGTGCCAGCAGAGCTAATACCGGGACTAGCGGACCGGGGGGCACAGATACGCAGTATTTT. This translates into CASRANTGTSGPGGTDTQYF.

This clonotype came up many times. The chain is built from TRBV25-1 and TRBJ2-7; no firm D call. CDR3 length equals 11 residues. Germline CDR1 and CDR2: MGHDK and SYGVNS. V was cut by 0 bases and J by 3 bases, with 0 bases left in between. CDR3 sequence (DNA): TGTGCCAGCAGTGAATACTACGAGCAGTACTTC. Encoded protein: CASSEYYEQYF.

In this sample, this clonotype turned up a few times. The V call is TRBV5-4, the J call TRBJ2-1; TRBD2 is a possible D gene (5 bases). The V end was cut by 3 bases, the J end by 6 bases, with 19 bases between. There are 16 residues in the CDR3. Germline CDR1 and CDR2: SGHNT and YYREEE (reference sequence). The CDR3 loop is CASSSWTGGVRNEQFF. The DNA for the CDR3 is TGTGCCAGCAGCTCCTGGACTGGTGGGGTCCGCAATGAGCAGTTCTTC.

At least ten counts were recorded for this clonotype. The chain carries TRBV12-3 or TRBV12-4 and TRBJ1-2; 7 bases match TRBD1. This CDR3 spans 15 amino acids. V dropped 7 bases and J dropped 3; count of bases not matched to a gene: 11. The CDR3 is CASTLLGGADYGYTF. In DNA, the CDR3 is TGTGCCAGCACTCTTTTAGGGGGCGCGGACTATGGCTACACCTTC.

This clonotype was recorded at least ten times. The chain recombines TRBV5-1 with TRBJ2-5; D unclear. CDR1 and CDR2 (germline): SGHRS, YFSETQ. V was clipped by 2 bases and J by 2 bases, with 7 bases between them. The CDR3 sequence is 13 residues long. The CDR3 DNA sequence: TGCGCCAGCAGCTTCAACACACAAGAGACCCAGTACTTC. This translates into CASSFNTQETQYF. Based on the CDR3 plus reference TRBV5-1 and TRBJ2-5, the full variable domain is KAGVTQTPRYLIKTRGQQVTLSCSPISGHRSVSWYQQTPGQGLQFLFEYFSETQRNKGNFPGRFSGRQFSNSRSEMNVSTLELGDSALYLCASSFNTQETQYFGPGTRLLVL.

The sample holds many counts of this clonotype. This chain uses TRBV5-1 with TRBJ2-6, with TRBD2 identical over 8 bases. Germline assignment: CDR1 SGHRS and CDR2 YFSETQ. The CDR3 spans 19 residues. After removal of 4 bases from V and 5 bases from J, the junction contained 17 bases not matched to a gene. CDR3 nucleotides: TGCGCCAGCAGCCCTGACGGCCGGCTAGCGGGTATCTGGGCCAACGTCCTGACTTTC. Its protein is CASSPDGRLAGIWANVLTF.

This clonotype was counted ten times or more. The V gene is TRBV7-6, the J gene TRBJ2-6, with 8 bases identical to TRBD1. Trimming cost V 1 base and J 0 bases; bases outside gene matches: 2. Germline CDR1 and CDR2: SGHVS and FNYEAQ. The CDR3 contains 17 residues. CDR3 nucleotide sequence: TGTGCCAGCAGCTTAGTACAGGGGGGCTCTGGGGCCAACGTCCTGACTTTC. It specifies CASSLVQGGSGANVLTF.

This clonotype was seen ten or more times. The chain recombines TRBV6-2 or TRBV6-3 with TRBJ2-7; possible D gene TRBD2, 6 bases. This CDR3 region has 14 residues. The V end lost 7 bases, the J end lost 6 bases, and 19 bases lay between the germline ends. Germline CDR1 reads MNHEY; CDR2 reads SVGEGT. The CDR3 coding sequence is TGTGCCAGCACCCCCCCGGGAGTGTCCGCCGAGCAGTACTTC. It yields the protein CASTPPGVSAEQYF.

This sequence joins TRBV7-2 and TRBJ2-7; 9 positions match TRBD1. Trimming took 2 bases from V and 5 from J; bases not matched to a gene: 7. Germline V CDR1 and CDR2: SGHTA, FQGNSA. This CDR3 is built from 15 residues. CDR3 DNA: TGTGCCAGCAGCTTATCCCGGGACAGGGTAAACGAGCAGTACTTC. It codes for CASSLSRDRVNEQYF.

There are many counts of this clonotype. CDR3 residues: CASSSLWGGDYYEQYF. CDR3 nucleotides: TGTGCCAGCAGCTCCTTATGGGGGGGAGATTACTACGAGCAGTACTTC. This chain connects TRBV7-9 to TRBJ2-7, with TRBD2 identical over 7 bases. The CDR3 is 16 residues long. Looked up from germline, CDR1 is SEHNR and CDR2 is FQNEAQ (reference sequence). The V segment lost 4 bases and the J segment 3 bases; nucleotides outside the gene matches: 12.

At least ten counts were recorded for this clonotype. The chain links TRBV29-1 to TRBJ2-7, with D maybe TRBD1 (5 bases). Per the germline V gene, CDR1 is SQVTM and CDR2 is ANQGSEA. Deletions cut 4 bases from V and 4 bases from J, with 14 bases between. The CDR3 is 13 residues long. The CDR3 reads CSVVPRQGYEQYF. CDR3 nucleotide sequence: TGCAGCGTTGTTCCAAGGCAGGGTTACGAGCAGTACTTC.

Points on this clonotype: The germline gene is not matched at one end of the junction; a read error may be the cause. This chain connects TRBV6-2 or TRBV6-3 to TRBJ2-1; 9 positions match TRBD2. CDR1 MNHEY and CDR2 SVGEGT come from the germline V gene. The CDR3 sequence is 15 residues long. CDR3 nucleotide sequence: TGTGCCAGCAGTTCCTATAGCGGGAGCTTGCCCTTTGGGGTCTTC. It specifies CASSSYSGSLPFGVF.

This clonotype was seen many times. V and J are TRBV5-1 and TRBJ1-1; D is possibly TRBD1 (5 bases). Between the trimmed V and J ends, which lost 5 bases and 1 base, there was a span of 9 bases. This CDR3 region has 13 residues. Germline V gene lookup returns CDR1 SGHRS and CDR2 YFSETQ. This CDR3 reads CASRAGPNTEAFF. CDR3 DNA sequence: TGCGCCAGCAGGGCAGGGCCGAACACTGAAGCTTTCTTT.